This T cell receptor (beta chain) was sequenced in a study of regulatory T cells. Study conclusions and caveats: Hydrophobic residues at CDR3 positions 6 and 7 were enriched in conventional CD4+ T cells of CD3G-deficient patients.

This clone was seen once. Its antigen is unidentified. CD4+ cells were sorted into CD25-high CD127-low regulatory cells and CD25-low CD127-high conventional cells. The CDR3 length is 14 residues. J lost 9 bases, V lost 6 bases, and 9 bases had no gene match. CDR1 LNHDA and CDR2 SQIVND come from the germline V gene (reference sequence). Primers: 52 TRBV forward and 13 TRBJ reverse. Produced via immunoSEQ multiplex PCR; TCRdb's table is partial and in-frame only. The sample carries 20,000 to 25,000 clones, about 88% recorded once. The sequencing sample was made of conventional CD4+ T cells sorted from blood. The chain is built from TRBV19 and TRBJ2-1; 9 bases line up with TRBD2. This clonotype originated in a child aged 10-17 years with CD3G deficiency. CDR3 DNA: TGTGCCAGTAGCCAACGACTAGCGGAGGTTGAGCAGTTCTTC. Its protein is CASSQRLAEVEQFF.